Listed here is a single TCR beta chain. The antigen is undetermined. Extracted RNA was reverse transcribed into cDNA, the sequencing template. This table comes from immunoSEQ multiplex PCR, and its TCRdb copy is limited to in-frame clones, with some not included. The data hold 100,000 to 150,000 clones, with over 60% observed a single time. Per germline, CDR1 LNHDA and CDR2 SQIVND (reference sequence). Trimming removed 0 bases from V and 2 bases from J, with 16 bases in between. The length of the CDR3 is 17 residues. These data come from a study of CD8+ T cells in alopecia areata. The overall study: Treated patients swallowed 5 to 10 mg of oral tofacitinib twice daily. Study-wide points: Higher clonality than in normal scalp was seen in lesional scalp, especially alopecia totalis/universalis.

Treatment indicated: oral pan-JAK inhibitor, 5-10 mg twice daily. This chain links TRBV19 with TRBJ1-1, with D possibly matching TRBD1 (6 bases). This clonotype originated in a human donor with alopecia areata. Here the sequenced sample was CD4+ T cells sorted from blood, taken at week 4, from a patient treated with tofacitinib. For the CDR3, the DNA is TGTGCCAGTAGTATAGATCGGCCGGGACACCCTAACACTGAAGCTTTCTTT. Protein: CASSIDRPGHPNTEAFF.